This T cell receptor beta chain was obtained from a study of PD-L1 blockade in urothelial cancer. Sequencing used immunoSEQ multiplex PCR; TCRdb keeps in-frame clones, though not all of them. The sample has more than 40,000 clones, about 86% seen once. Germline V gene data show CDR1 as MDHEN and CDR2 as SYDVKM. The V end was cut by 7 bases, the J end by 6 bases, with 16 bases between. This CDR3 contains 13 residues. The receptor was derived from a man in his sixties with urothelial cancer. The rearrangement uses TRBV28 and TRBJ2-7; TRBD2 is a possible D gene (6 bases). The sequences come from PBMCs, collected around atezolizumab (anti-PD-L1) treatment. CDR3 coding DNA: TGTGCCAGCACCCTAGGAGGAGGGCTCGAGCAGTACTTC. Protein: CASTLGGGLEQYF.